Sequencing of this T cell receptor beta chain was carried out in a study of cytomegalovirus exposure and HLA in healthy donors. Study results and limitations: In a later analysis, most CMV-associated TCR beta chains appeared HLA-restricted. The sole available immune exposure information was CMV serostatus. Most TCR sequences showed up rarely, but some public TCRs showed up in many donors. Cytomegalovirus-associated TCR beta chains were listed, numbering under 200.

The PCR ran on 60 Vbeta and 13 Jbeta primers. Measured with immunoSEQ multiplex PCR; TCRdb has only the in-frame clones, and not every one. The sample carries 150,000 to 200,000 clones, about 86% recorded once. In the case of this clone: What it binds is not known.

This CDR3 has 15 residues. J was trimmed by 7 bases and V by 2 bases; bases with no gene match: 6. Per the germline V gene, CDR1 is MDHEN and CDR2 is SYDVKM. What was sequenced was PBMCs. The receptor was derived from a woman under 40 in good health and CMV-seronegative. V usage is TRBV28 and J usage is TRBJ1-2; TRBD1 matches 11 bases. CDR3 amino acids: CASSLVDRGRSGYTF. The DNA for the CDR3 is TGTGCCAGCAGTTTAGTGGACAGGGGGCGTTCTGGCTACACCTTC.